These T cell receptor beta chains were read from a single sample in a study of blood T cell repertoires in COVID-19. Libraries were prepared by immunoSEQ multiplex PCR; TCRdb keeps only in-frame clonotypes and omits some of them. Among fewer than 250,000 clones listed, more than 70% were seen once. The sequenced sample was peripheral blood. The receptors were gathered from a woman between 55 and 75 years old with acute or convalescent COVID-19. Each CDR3 is given with its conserved first and last residue. The D gene is left open where the match is weak. Some rows have no size entry. The others give once, few or many, or a class for an expanded clone.

TRBJ2-7 | NA | 17 | TRBV23-1 | TRBD2 | CASSQPITSGGAYEQYF | TGCGCCAGCAGTCAGCCTATTACTAGCGGGGGGGCCTACGAGCAGTACTTC
TRBJ2-5 | once | 19 | TRBV3-1/TRBV3-2 | TRBD2 | CASSQDSLAGASWRETQYF | TGTGCCAGCAGCCAAGATTCGCTAGCGGGAGCGAGCTGGAGAGAGACCCAGTACTTC
TRBJ1-4 | NA | 15 | TRBV23-1 | NA | CASSRPGPTNEKLFF | TGCGCCAGCAGTCGCCCAGGGCCAACTAATGAAAAACTGTTTTTT
TRBJ1-1 | NA | 16 | TRBV3-1/TRBV3-2 | TRBD1 | CASSRGDRGRDTEAFF | TGTGCCAGCAGCCGGGGGGACAGGGGGCGCGACACTGAAGCTTTCTTT
TRBJ2-5 | NA | 13 | TRBV24-1 | TRBD2 | CATSQAGGETQYF | TGTGCCACCAGTCAAGCGGGAGGAGAGACCCAGTACTTC
TRBJ2-2 | NA | 14 | TRBV10-1 | NA | CASREEVARGELFF | TGCGCCAGCAGGGAGGAGGTAGCGAGGGGGGAGCTGTTTTTT
TRBJ1-5 | NA | 16 | TRBV18 | TRBD1 | CASSPWTGGSPQPQHF | TGTGCCAGCTCACCATGGACAGGGGGGAGCCCTCAGCCCCAGCATTTT
TRBJ2-7 | NA | 13 | TRBV30 | NA | CAWATGSSYEQYF | TGTGCCTGGGCAACCGGGAGTTCCTACGAGCAGTACTTC
TRBJ2-1 | NA | 11 | TRBV29-1 | NA | CSGIGDKRQFF | TGCAGCGGCATAGGGGACAAAAGGCAGTTCTTC
TRBJ2-3 | NA | 16 | TRBV3-1/TRBV3-2 | NA | CASSQGLAGTTDTQYF | TGTGCCAGCAGCCAAGGTCTGGCGGGGACCACAGATACGCAGTATTTT
TRBJ2-3 | NA | 15 | TRBV2 | NA | CASSTRGGDLNTQYF | TGTGCCAGCAGTACCCGTGGGGGCGATCTGAATACGCAGTATTTT
TRBJ2-5 | NA | 15 | TRBV3-1/TRBV3-2 | TRBD2 | CASSQRREGRETQYF | TGTGCCAGCAGCCAAAGGCGGGAGGGCCGAGAGACCCAGTACTTC
TRBJ1-2 | NA | 14 | TRBV4-1 | NA | CASSLRASSGGYTF | TGCGCCAGCAGCCTGCGGGCCTCTTCGGGAGGCTACACCTTC
TRBJ2-5 | few | 15 | TRBV6-6 | NA | CASSSYSQEFLTQYF | TGTGCCAGCAGCAGTTACAGCCAGGAATTCTTGACCCAGTACTTC
TRBJ2-3 | NA | 15 | TRBV2 | TRBD2 | CASRPGTSGMDTQYF | TGTGCCAGCAGGCCCGGGACTAGCGGGATGGATACGCAGTATTTT
TRBJ1-2 | few | 12 | TRBV5-4 | NA | CASSLDRYGYTF | TGTGCCAGCAGCCTGGACAGATATGGCTACACCTTC
TRBJ2-2 | NA | 15 | TRBV19 | TRBD2 | CASIPRLAGAGELFF | TGTGCCAGTATCCCCCGGCTAGCGGGAGCCGGGGAGCTGTTTTTT
TRBJ1-2 | NA | 12 | TRBV6-5 | TRBD1 | CASRRTGYGYTF | TGTGCCAGCAGAAGGACAGGTTATGGCTACACCTTC
TRBJ2-3 | NA | 12 | TRBV30 | NA | CALAELTDTQYF | TGTGCCTTAGCGGAACTCACAGATACGCAGTATTTT
TRBJ2-7 | NA | 14 | TRBV19 | TRBD1 | CASSKQGTPGEQYF | TGTGCCAGTAGTAAACAGGGGACCCCAGGCGAGCAGTACTTC
TRBJ2-5 | NA | 15 | TRBV5-4 | TRBD2 | CASSVSSGAQETQYF | TGTGCCAGCAGCGTCTCTAGCGGAGCGCAAGAGACCCAGTACTTC
TRBJ1-2 | NA | 13 | TRBV28 | NA | CASYLDSNYGYTF | TGTGCCAGTTACCTCGACAGTAACTATGGCTACACCTTC
TRBJ2-1 | NA | 12 | TRBV9 | TRBD2 | CASSPGGNEQFF | TGTGCCAGCAGCCCCGGGGGGAATGAGCAGTTCTTC
TRBJ2-7 | NA | 14 | TRBV5-1 | NA | CASSWSRDLGEQYF | TGCGCCAGCAGCTGGTCCAGGGATCTGGGGGAGCAGTACTTC
TRBJ2-2 | NA | 15 | TRBV7-8 | NA | CASSLERDWAGELFF | TGTGCCAGCAGCTTAGAGAGGGACTGGGCCGGGGAGCTGTTTTTT
TRBJ1-1 | NA | 12 | TRBV27 | TRBD1 | CASRTGGTEAFF | TGTGCCAGCCGAACAGGGGGCACTGAAGCTTTCTTT
TRBJ2-2 | NA | 13 | TRBV11-2 | NA | CASSPSNTGELFF | TGTGCCAGCAGTCCTAGCAACACCGGGGAGCTGTTTTTT
TRBJ2-3 | NA | 14 | TRBV9 | NA | CASSVVTGGDTQYF | TGTGCCAGCAGCGTAGTAACAGGTGGGGATACGCAGTATTTT
TRBJ2-7 | NA | 12 | TRBV10-3 | NA | CAISEPSYEQYF | TGTGCCATCAGTGAGCCGAGTTACGAGCAGTACTTC
TRBJ2-7 | once | 16 | TRBV3-1/TRBV3-2 | NA | CASSQDMKSRGHEQYF | TGTGCCAGCAGCCAAGACATGAAGTCCAGGGGCCACGAGCAGTACTTC
TRBJ1-4 | NA | 14 | TRBV6-4 | NA | CASSPYRNHEKLFF | TGTGCCAGCAGCCCCTACAGAAACCATGAAAAACTGTTTTTT
TRBJ1-2 | NA | 14 | TRBV19 | NA | CASSIAQGSAGYTF | TGTGCCAGTAGTATAGCACAGGGCTCGGCTGGCTACACCTTC
TRBJ2-1 | NA | 12 | TRBV15 | NA | CATSRDRGLRFF | TGTGCCACCAGCAGAGATCGGGGTCTTCGGTTCTTC
TRBJ1-4 | NA | 14 | TRBV28 | NA | CASSLRGANEKLFF | TGTGCCAGCAGCCTCAGGGGTGCTAATGAAAAACTGTTTTTT
TRBJ2-1 | NA | 14 | TRBV10-3 | TRBD2 | CAMAQAGGHNEQFF | TGTGCCATGGCCCAAGCGGGAGGCCACAATGAGCAGTTCTTC
TRBJ1-2 | once | 16 | TRBV7-9 | NA | CASSLAAGEGEYGYTF | TGTGCCAGCAGCTTAGCGGCGGGGGAAGGTGAATATGGCTACACCTTC
TRBJ1-1 | NA | 15 | TRBV21-1 | NA | CASSQLTGKDTEAFF | TGTGCCAGCAGCCAATTGACAGGGAAGGACACTGAAGCTTTCTTT
TRBJ1-1 | NA | 14 | TRBV29-1 | NA | CSVRTPGRNTEAFF | TGCAGCGTTCGTACTCCCGGGAGGAACACTGAAGCTTTCTTT
TRBJ1-1 | NA | 14 | TRBV28 | NA | CASSWVNRGTEAFF | TGTGCCAGCAGCTGGGTCAACCGGGGGACTGAAGCTTTCTTT
TRBJ2-1 | NA | 16 | TRBV11-3 | TRBD2 | CASSYSGGAGRNEQFF | TGTGCCAGCAGCTACAGCGGGGGGGCCGGTCGCAATGAGCAGTTCTTC
TRBJ2-1 | NA | 18 | TRBV12-5 | TRBD2 | CASGLAGLAGESYNEQFF | TGTGCTAGTGGTCTGGCTGGGTTGGCGGGAGAGTCCTACAATGAGCAGTTCTTC
TRBJ2-7 | NA | 16 | TRBV5-1 | NA | CASSLAPTGSSYEQYF | TGCGCCAGCAGCTTGGCCCCCACCGGTAGCTCCTACGAGCAGTACTTC
TRBJ2-7 | NA | 15 | TRBV3-1/TRBV3-2 | TRBD2 | CASRPTSGGASEQYF | TGTGCCAGCAGGCCTACTAGCGGGGGGGCGAGCGAGCAGTACTTC
TRBJ1-6 | NA | 13 | TRBV19 | NA | CASRFTGNSPLHF | TGTGCCAGTAGATTTACAGGGAATTCACCCCTCCACTTT
TRBJ2-7 | NA | 13 | TRBV5-1 | TRBD1 | CASSLQGDYEQYF | TGCGCCAGCAGCTTACAGGGGGACTACGAGCAGTACTTC
TRBJ2-3 | NA | 19 | TRBV4-3 | TRBD2 | CASSQWTSGSLLTADTQYF | TGCGCCAGCAGCCAATGGACTAGCGGGTCCCTTTTAACGGCAGATACGCAGTATTTT
TRBJ1-4 | NA | 14 | TRBV19 | TRBD1 | CASSVQGGNEKLFF | TGTGCCAGTAGTGTACAGGGGGGCAATGAAAAACTGTTTTTT
TRBJ1-3 | NA | 14 | TRBV11-2 | NA | CASSAPRAGNTIYF | TGTGCCAGCAGCGCGCCACGGGCTGGAAACACCATATATTTT
TRBJ2-5 | NA | 13 | TRBV7-9 | TRBD1 | CASSRDSEETQYF | TGTGCCAGCAGCCGGGACAGCGAAGAGACCCAGTACTTC
TRBJ1-4 | NA | 13 | TRBV30 | TRBD1 | CAWKQGSGEKLFF | TGTGCCTGGAAACAGGGGAGTGGGGAAAAACTGTTTTTT
TRBJ2-2 | NA | 14 | TRBV27 | NA | CASHSGRNTGELFF | TGTGCCAGCCACAGCGGTCGAAACACCGGGGAGCTGTTTTTT
TRBJ2-5 | NA | 14 | TRBV30 | TRBD2 | CAWKMGGRAETQYF | TGTGCCTGGAAGATGGGCGGGAGAGCAGAGACCCAGTACTTC
TRBJ2-3 | few | 16 | TRBV2 | TRBD2 | CASRRTSGGYTDTQYF | TGTGCCAGCAGACGAACTAGCGGGGGATACACAGATACGCAGTATTTT
TRBJ1-6 | NA | 15 | TRBV27 | NA | CASSLSFLYNSPLHF | TGTGCCAGCAGTTTATCGTTTCTTTATAATTCACCCCTCCACTTT
TRBJ1-1 | NA | 15 | TRBV6-5 | NA | CASRDTSGENTEAFF | TGTGCCAGCAGGGACACCTCGGGGGAAAACACTGAAGCTTTCTTT